The 27 T cell receptor beta chains presented below share a single source sample, sequenced in a study of Graves' ophthalmopathy and Graves' hyperthyroidism. The authors amplified TCR beta CDR3 regions, and they did so from RNA transcripts for repertoire sequencing. First-round RT-PCR with HTBI primers preceded a second-round multiplex PCR. Each CDR3 protein gets one entry after TCRdb re-called the multiplex PCR reads with MiXCR. The sample consists of over 450,000 distinct CDR3 sequences, 13% to 15% of them appearing once. Sequenced material: blood. These receptors came from a woman under 40 with Graves' ophthalmopathy.

This clonotype was seen at least ten times. The chain carries TRBV6-1 and TRBJ2-7; tentatively, D is TRBD1 or TRBD2 (5 bases each). CDR3 size: 15 residues. CDR1 and CDR2 (germline): MNHNS, SASEGT. Trimming stripped 5 bases from V and 7 bases from J, with 21 bases between. The DNA of the CDR3 is TGTGCCAGCAGTCCCTTGAGGCAGGGAGCGCAAGAGCAGTACTTC. Translating gives CASSPLRQGAQEQYF.

On this clonotype itself: Its ends do not fully match the called genes, so a read error is possible. The chain couples TRBV6-1 to TRBJ1-1, with D perhaps matching TRBD1 (6 bases). The length of the CDR3 is 16 residues. CDR1 and CDR2 from the germline V gene are MNHNS and SASEGT. CDR3: CAGRTAQSILNTEAFF. The CDR3 DNA sequence: TGTGCCGGCAGGACAGCGCAGAGTATATTGAACACTGAAGCTTTCTTT.

This chain links TRBV2 with TRBJ1-6; D is possibly TRBD1 (6 bases). The V gene's germline CDR1 is SNHLY and CDR2 FYNNEI. Trimming cost V 2 bases and J 7 bases, with 12 bases left between them. The CDR3 totals 15 residues. CDR3 loop: CASSESLGQNSPLHF. Written as DNA, the CDR3 is TGTGCCAGCAGTGAAAGTCTCGGACAGAATTCACCCCTCCACTTT.

Many counts were recorded for this clonotype. The J gene is TRBJ1-2, the V gene TRBV30; no reliable D call. Germline CDR1 reads GTSNPN; CDR2 reads SVGIG (reference sequence). Trimming stripped 0 bases from V and 2 bases from J, with 7 bases between. The CDR3 is 13 residues long. The CDR3 reads CAWSVLRNYGYTF. In nucleotides, the CDR3 is TGTGCCTGGAGTGTATTACGGAACTATGGCTACACCTTC.

The table lists this clonotype with many counts. The chain carries TRBV12-3 or TRBV12-4 and TRBJ1-2; 7 bases align to TRBD1. The V and J ends lost 1 base and 4 bases, in that order; junction bases with no gene match: 3. The CDR3 totals 14 residues. This CDR3 reads CASSLGTGAYGYTF. CDR3 nucleotides: TGTGCCAGCAGTTTAGGAACAGGGGCCTATGGCTACACCTTC.

V and J are TRBV24-1 and TRBJ2-5; D is perhaps TRBD1 (5 bases). The CDR3 is 15 amino acids. Trimming cost V 0 bases and J 5 bases, with 12 bases left between them. The V gene's germline CDR1 is KGHDR and CDR2 SFDVKD. The CDR3 DNA follows: TGTGCCACCAGTGATTTGGACAGCCGGTGGGAGACCCAGTACTTC. Translated, it gives CATSDLDSRWETQYF.

There are many counts of this clonotype. The CDR3 is CASSLVGWTGGEYSNQPQHF. DNA of the CDR3: TGCGCCAGCAGCCTGGTCGGGTGGACAGGGGGCGAGTATAGCAATCAGCCCCAGCATTTT. The chain carries TRBV4-3 and TRBJ1-5; 11 bases match TRBD1. Per the germline V gene, CDR1 is LGHNA and CDR2 is YSLEER. With 4 bases clipped from V and 0 bases from J, the junction kept 14 bases outside the gene matches. CDR3 length equals 20 residues.

This clonotype has ten or more counts. The chain has TRBV6-5 and TRBJ1-5; 8 bases fit TRBD1. Losses at the gene ends were 0 bases for V and 2 bases for J; bases not matched to a gene: 3. Per germline, CDR1 MNHEY and CDR2 SVGAGI. CDR3 length equals 16 residues. CDR3 coding DNA: TGTGCCAGCAGTTACTCGAGGGGACAGGGCAATCAGCCCCAGCATTTT. Amino acids: CASSYSRGQGNQPQHF.

There are many counts of this clonotype. The rearrangement links TRBV9 to TRBJ1-5; D remains unclear. Germline CDR1 is SGDLS and CDR2 is YYNGEE. With 0 bases removed from V and 1 base from J, the gap between germline ends came to 2 bases. The CDR3 is 13 amino acids. Here the CDR3 DNA reads TGTGCCAGCAGCGTAGAAAGCAATCAGCCCCAGCATTTT. It codes for CASSVESNQPQHF.

The chain joins TRBV28 to TRBJ1-2; TRBD1 agrees at 7 bases. The CDR3 consists of 11 residues. V shed 8 bases and J 8 bases; nucleotides not matched to a gene: 5. Germline CDR1 is MDHEN and CDR2 is SYDVKM. The CDR3 region is CASGDSMGYTF. The CDR3 coding sequence is TGTGCCAGCGGGGACAGCATGGGCTACACCTTC.

This clonotype was seen a handful of times. The chain carries TRBV5-1 and TRBJ1-6; no definite D call. In germline, CDR1 is SGHRS, CDR2 YFSETQ. CDR3 size: 11 residues. The ends were cut back, 6 bases at V and 16 bases at J, with 14 bases in the middle. The CDR3 nucleotides read TGCGCCAGCAACATGGGCGGAAGACTCCACTTT. Residues: CASNMGGRLHF.

This clonotype was recorded many times. The chain recombines TRBV6-2 or TRBV6-3 with TRBJ2-7; D is possibly TRBD1 (5 bases). V lost 4 bases, J lost 2 bases, and 9 bases lay in between. The CDR3 has 13 residues. The germline V gene has CDR1 MNHEY and CDR2 SVGEGT. Here the CDR3 DNA reads TGTGCCAGCAGTTTTAAAGGGGCCTACGAGCAGTACTTC. Translated: CASSFKGAYEQYF.

V usage is TRBV5-1 and J usage is TRBJ2-6; a weak D match, TRBD1 (6 bases). Germline V CDR1 and CDR2: SGHRS, YFSETQ. The CDR3 is 17 amino acids. Trimming cost V 5 bases and J 0 bases, with 15 bases left between them. CDR3: CASSTGPKSSGANVLTF. The DNA of the CDR3 is TGCGCCAGCAGTACAGGGCCGAAGAGCTCTGGGGCCAACGTCCTGACTTTC.

This clonotype showed up many times. The chain links TRBV29-1 to TRBJ1-2, with a weak D call TRBD1 (6 bases). This CDR3 spans 14 amino acids. V was shortened by 3 bases and J by 2 bases, with 13 bases between the two germline ends. Germline values: CDR1 SQVTM, CDR2 ANQGSEA. CDR3 nucleotides: TGCAGCGTTGACCGGGACATGGGGAACTATGGCTACACCTTC. Its protein product is CSVDRDMGNYGYTF.

This clonotype came up many times. The chain carries TRBV29-1 and TRBJ1-2; D gene uncertain. The CDR3 contains 13 residues. Germline CDR1 is SQVTM and CDR2 is ANQGSEA. CDR3 region: CGTYPDGNYGYTF. The CDR3 DNA sequence: TGCGGTACCTATCCGGACGGAAACTATGGCTACACCTTC.

This clonotype showed up just a few times. No conserved phenylalanine or tryptophan is present at the end of the CDR3, so a read error is the likely explanation. The chain couples TRBV7-8 to TRBJ2-5; D call uncertain. Germline values: CDR1 SGHVS, CDR2 FQNEAQ. The CDR3 is 12 residues long. Deletions cut 1 base from V and 5 bases from J, with 5 bases between. CDR3 in amino acids: CASSLVEETQYS. CDR3 bases: TGTGCCAGCAGCTTAGTTGAGGAGACCCAGTACTCC.

This clonotype showed up many times. The chain links TRBV12-3 or TRBV12-4 to TRBJ2-7; 11 bases align to TRBD2. The CDR3 has 16 amino acids. Germline trimming cut 3 bases from V and 2 bases from J; bases unmatched to any gene: 6. In DNA form, the CDR3 reads TGTGCCAGCAGTTTTTCCGGGACTAGCGGCGCCTACGAGCAGTACTTC. Translating it yields CASSFSGTSGAYEQYF.

The chain combines TRBV18 with TRBJ2-7, with D perhaps TRBD2 (5 bases). The germline V and J ends were trimmed by 6 bases and 0 bases, with 9 bases remaining between them. This CDR3 has 13 residues. Looked up from germline, CDR1 is KGHSH and CDR2 is LQKENI. CDR3 sequence: CASSRRVSYEQYF. CDR3 sequence (DNA): TGTGCCAGCTCCCGGCGGGTCTCCTACGAGCAGTACTTC.

This clonotype was observed at least ten times. A read error may be the cause here, since a much bigger clone is one base away. The gene calls are TRBV6-1 and TRBJ2-7, with TRBD2 matching over 14 bases. Germline V gene lookup returns CDR1 MNHNS and CDR2 SASEGT. This CDR3 region has 14 residues. The junction had 10 bases not matched to a gene; V was cut back by 6 bases and J by 12 bases. The chain's CDR3 is CASSTGTSGRRRYF. The CDR3 bases are TGTGCCAGCAGCACCGGGACTAGCGGGAGAAGGCGGTACTTC.

This clonotype was seen many times. The rearrangement links TRBV12-3 or TRBV12-4 to TRBJ1-5; D is undetermined. The V and J ends lost 5 bases and 0 bases respectively, with 11 bases between them. The CDR3 loop spans 15 amino acids. CDR3 in DNA: TGTGCCAGCAGTCCCCCGGGAAATAGCAATCAGCCCCAGCATTTT. As protein: CASSPPGNSNQPQHF.

This clonotype was seen ten or more times. This chain connects TRBV20-1 to TRBJ2-7; D is undetermined. Germline loops: CDR1 DFQATT, CDR2 SNEGSKA (reference sequence). The CDR3 is made up of 12 amino acids. Trimming removed 0 bases from V and 3 bases from J, with 6 bases in between. DNA of the CDR3: TGCAGTGCTAGAGATCGAGACTACGAGCAGTACTTC. Translation gives CSARDRDYEQYF.

In this sample, this clonotype turned up many times. This chain connects TRBV7-9 to TRBJ2-7, with 8 positions matching TRBD1. V shed 5 bases, J shed 3 bases, and the junction held 3 bases outside the gene matches. Germline-derived CDR1 and CDR2 are SEHNR and FQNEAQ (reference sequence). The CDR3 is 13 residues long. CDR3 loop: CASSITGGYEQYF. The DNA for the CDR3 is TGTGCCAGCAGCATTACAGGGGGCTACGAGCAGTACTTC.

About this clonotype: Mismatch with germline at one junction end may stem from a read error. The chain links TRBV6-1 to TRBJ2-4; 7 nucleotides agree with TRBD1. The CDR3 is 13 amino acids. CDR1 is MNHNS, CDR2 SASEGT, per germline. CDR3 nucleotides: TGTGTCAGCAGTGAGGAACAGGGGAACATTCAGTACTTC. It encodes CVSSEEQGNIQYF.

This clonotype was detected many times. The chain joins TRBV6-5 to TRBJ1-2; D ambiguous. The ends were cut back, 2 bases at V and 3 bases at J, with 10 bases in the middle. Germline assignment: CDR1 MNHEY and CDR2 SVGAGI. This CDR3 is 14 amino acids long. This CDR3 reads CASSYPTKDYGYTF. The CDR3 bases are TGTGCCAGCAGTTACCCTACCAAGGACTATGGCTACACCTTC.

The sample holds many counts of this clonotype. The J gene is TRBJ2-5, the V gene TRBV28; D remains unclear. Germline CDR1 MDHEN, CDR2 SYDVKM. V lost 6 bases to trimming and J lost 2 bases, with 13 bases between them. The CDR3 sequence is 14 residues long. The CDR3 spells CASSQELNQETQYF. The CDR3 DNA sequence: TGTGCCAGCAGCCAAGAACTGAATCAAGAGACCCAGTACTTC.

This clonotype has a count of ten or more. This chain uses TRBV6-1 with TRBJ1-1; unclear D gene. This CDR3 is 12 amino acids long. Germline CDR1 MNHNS, CDR2 SASEGT. V gave up 6 bases and J gave up 6 bases, with 11 bases separating them. The DNA for the CDR3 is TGTGCCAGCAGCAATCCAGGACCTGAAGCTTTCTTT. Translation gives CASSNPGPEAFF.

This chain connects TRBV28 to TRBJ2-7; D remains unclear. V lost 5 bases, J lost 3 bases, and 14 bases lay in between. CDR1 and CDR2 (germline): MDHEN, SYDVKM. The CDR3 is 14 residues long. CDR3 sequence: CASSPLRSIYEQYF. The CDR3 DNA is TGTGCCAGCAGTCCCCTCAGATCCATCTACGAGCAGTACTTC.